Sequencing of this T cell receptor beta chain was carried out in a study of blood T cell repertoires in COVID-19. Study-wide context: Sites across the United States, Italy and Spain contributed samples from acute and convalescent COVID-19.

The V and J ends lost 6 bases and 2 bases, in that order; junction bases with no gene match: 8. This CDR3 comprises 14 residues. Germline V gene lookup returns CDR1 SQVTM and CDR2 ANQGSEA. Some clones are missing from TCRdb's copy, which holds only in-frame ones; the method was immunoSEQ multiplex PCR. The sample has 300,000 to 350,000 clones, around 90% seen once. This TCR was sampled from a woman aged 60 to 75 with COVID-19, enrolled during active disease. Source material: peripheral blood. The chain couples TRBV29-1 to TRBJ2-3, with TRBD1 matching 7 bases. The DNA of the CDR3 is TGCAGCGTCTCCGGACAGGTGGACACAGATACGCAGTATTTT. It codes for CSVSGQVDTDTQYF.